These 15 T cell receptor beta chains were all obtained from the same sample, sequenced in a study of T cells in Graves' hyperthyroidism and ophthalmopathy (dated by TCRdb to the late 2010s). Library preparation used multiplex PCR. Data came from an Illumina HiSeq 2000. TCR beta CDR3 regions were amplified from RNA transcripts. For the first round of RT-PCR on the TCR CDR3, the HTBI primer set was used together with the Qiagen OneStep RT-PCR kit. The raw public reads went through TCRdb reprocessing: fastp at Q25, MiXCR clone calling, in-frame beta chains kept. Every entry covers one CDR3 protein and lists the most common genes and DNA from its rows. The sample contains about 590,000 distinct CDR3 sequences, approximately 15% of them found a single time. The ten largest make up about 7% of the sample. The sequenced sample consisted of blood. Source of these receptors: a woman in her twenties or thirties with Graves' hyperthyroidism.

This clonotype was counted only a few times. The chain employs TRBV6-1 and TRBJ1-1; D uncertain. The germline V and J ends were trimmed by 5 bases and 1 base, with 11 bases remaining between them. This CDR3 has 14 amino acids. Germline lookup yields CDR1 MNHNS and CDR2 SASEGT. This chain's CDR3 is CASSYVAGNTEAFF. The CDR3 DNA reads as TGTGCCAGCAGTTATGTCGCGGGGAACACTGAAGCTTTCTTT.

V is TRBV11-2 and J is TRBJ2-1, with D perhaps matching TRBD1 (7 bases). The germline gives CDR1 SGHAT, CDR2 FQNNGV. The CDR3 spans 15 residues. Trimming left V 8 bases short and J 6 bases short, with 20 bases between. CDR3 sequence reads: CASQPYSQGGNEQFF. In DNA, the CDR3 is TGTGCCAGCCAACCCTATTCCCAGGGGGGCAATGAGCAGTTCTTC. The full variable domain, with the rest looked up from reference TRBV11-2 and TRBJ2-1, is EAGVAQSPRYKIIEKRQSVAFWCNPISGHATLYWYQQILGQGPKLLIQFQNNGVVDDSQLPKDRFSAERLKGVDSTLKIQPAKLEDSAVYLCASQPYSQGGNEQFFGPGTRLTVL.

There are many counts of this clonotype. This chain joins TRBV19 and TRBJ2-7, with 9 bases fitting TRBD1. The trim removed 3 bases at V and 3 bases at J, leaving 3 bases unmatched. This CDR3 is 14 amino acids long. CDR1 LNHDA and CDR2 SQIVND come from the germline V gene (reference sequence). CDR3 in amino acids: CASSIRDRDYEQYF. As DNA, the CDR3 is TGTGCCAGTAGTATCCGGGACAGGGACTACGAGCAGTACTTC. Full variable domain (missing parts from reference TRBV19 and TRBJ2-7): DGGITQSPKYLFRKEGQNVTLSCEQNLNHDAMYWYRQDPGQGLRLIYYSQIVNDFQKGDIAEGYSVSREKKESFPLTVTSAQKNPTAFYLCASSIRDRDYEQYFGPGTRLTVT.

The gene calls are TRBV5-1 and TRBJ2-7; a weak D match, TRBD1 (7 bases). CDR3 length: 17 residues. Germline CDR1 and CDR2: SGHRS and YFSETQ. V lost 4 bases to trimming and J lost 4 bases, with 24 bases between them. The CDR3 reads CASSLTAGGTEDYEQYF. The CDR3 DNA follows: TGCGCCAGCAGCCTCACGGCAGGGGGGACGGAAGATTACGAGCAGTACTTC.

This clonotype was detected ten times or more. The chain carries TRBV3-1 and TRBJ1-1; D gene unclear. V gave up 2 bases and J gave up 1 base, with 11 bases separating them. The germline V gene has CDR1 LGHDT and CDR2 YNNKEL (reference sequence). The CDR3 extends over 15 amino acids. The CDR3 DNA is TGTGCCAGCAGCCAATCGCCAGCGAAGAACACTGAAGCTTTCTTT. This translates into CASSQSPAKNTEAFF.

This clonotype was counted many times. The chain has TRBV18 and TRBJ2-1; TRBD2 might be the D (6 bases). Germline assignment: CDR1 KGHSH and CDR2 LQKENI. Trimming took off 3 bases at V and 8 bases at J, with 14 bases between the two ends. CDR3 length: 14 amino acids. For the CDR3, the DNA is TGTGCCAGCTCACCCGAGGTAGCGGTGTATGAGCAGTTCTTC. This encodes CASSPEVAVYEQFF.

In its sample, this clonotype was seen many times. The V gene is TRBV19, the J gene TRBJ1-5; D gene ambiguous. V lost 5 bases to trimming and J lost 5 bases, with 10 bases between them. Looked up from germline, CDR1 is LNHDA and CDR2 is SQIVND (reference sequence). CDR3 length: 13 residues. This CDR3 reads CASSPTPDQPQHF. The CDR3 DNA sequence: TGTGCCAGTAGTCCAACACCCGATCAGCCCCAGCATTTT.

The rearrangement uses TRBV19 and TRBJ2-7; the D is unclear. Germline CDR1 and CDR2: LNHDA and SQIVND (reference sequence). The length of the CDR3 is 14 residues. V was cut by 11 bases and J by 5 bases, with 22 bases left in between. This CDR3 is CASTPRHGLNEQYF. The DNA of the CDR3 is TGTGCCTCCACCCCCCGACACGGTTTAAACGAGCAGTACTTC.

This chain links TRBV6-1 with TRBJ1-1, with D possibly TRBD1 on 5 matching bases. Germline CDR1 is MNHNS and CDR2 is SASEGT. Trimming pared 5 bases from V and 4 bases from J, leaving 14 bases between. The CDR3 totals 14 residues. The DNA for the CDR3 is TGTGCCAGCAGTCCCCAGGGTTGGGTCACTGAAGCTTTCTTT. Protein product: CASSPQGWVTEAFF.

This clonotype was seen ten or more times. The J gene is TRBJ2-5, the V gene TRBV2; D possibly matches TRBD1 or TRBD2 (5 bases each). The CDR3 length is 13 residues. V dropped 4 bases and J dropped 5 bases, with 11 bases sitting between them. CDR1 is SNHLY, CDR2 FYNNEI, per germline. The CDR3 protein is CASSGQGGETQYF. CDR3 bases: TGTGCCAGCAGTGGTCAGGGCGGGGAGACCCAGTACTTC.

This clonotype occurred a few times. The genes are TRBV27 and TRBJ1-2; D is ambiguous. This CDR3 spans 13 amino acids. Trimming pared 0 bases from V and 7 bases from J, leaving 9 bases between. Germline V gives CDR1 MNHEY, CDR2 SMNVEV (reference sequence). CDR3 sequence (DNA): TGTGCCAGCAGTTTATCGAGGTCCGTTGGCTACACCTTC. Translation: CASSLSRSVGYTF.

The chain employs TRBV3-1 and TRBJ1-5; D perhaps matches TRBD1 (6 bases). In germline, CDR1 is LGHDT, CDR2 YNNKEL (reference sequence). V lost 2 bases to trimming and J lost 0 bases, with 8 bases between them. The CDR3 has 15 residues. The CDR3 reads CASSQQGRSNQPQHF. For the CDR3, the DNA is TGTGCCAGCAGCCAACAGGGGCGTAGCAATCAGCCCCAGCATTTT.

This clonotype was counted ten times or more. This sequence joins TRBV10-3 and TRBJ2-1, with TRBD2 matching 8 bases. Per the germline V gene, CDR1 is ENHRY and CDR2 is SYGVKD. The CDR3 has 16 amino acids. The V segment lost 0 bases and the J segment 2 bases; nucleotides outside the gene matches: 3. The CDR3 nucleotides read TGTGCCATCAGTGAGTCCTCGGGAGGGACCTACAATGAGCAGTTCTTC. It specifies CAISESSGGTYNEQFF.

This clonotype was picked up many times. The rearrangement links TRBV12-3 or TRBV12-4 to TRBJ2-1, with D possibly being TRBD2 (5 bases). Trimming removed 5 bases at V and 2 bases at J, with 13 bases between. The CDR3 runs to 15 residues. The CDR3 coding sequence is TGTGCCAGCAGTCCCCGTAGAGCGGCCTACAATGAGCAGTTCTTC. Translation: CASSPRRAAYNEQFF.

This clonotype showed up many times. DNA of the CDR3: TGTGCCAGCAGCTTCCGGTCCGGGACACCCTCCTACGAGCAGTACTTC. Translation gives CASSFRSGTPSYEQYF. This chain connects TRBV11-2 to TRBJ2-7; D might be TRBD1 (6 bases). Germline-derived CDR1 and CDR2 are SGHAT and FQNNGV. The CDR3 contains 16 residues. The ends were cut back, 3 bases at V and 0 bases at J, with 15 bases in the middle.